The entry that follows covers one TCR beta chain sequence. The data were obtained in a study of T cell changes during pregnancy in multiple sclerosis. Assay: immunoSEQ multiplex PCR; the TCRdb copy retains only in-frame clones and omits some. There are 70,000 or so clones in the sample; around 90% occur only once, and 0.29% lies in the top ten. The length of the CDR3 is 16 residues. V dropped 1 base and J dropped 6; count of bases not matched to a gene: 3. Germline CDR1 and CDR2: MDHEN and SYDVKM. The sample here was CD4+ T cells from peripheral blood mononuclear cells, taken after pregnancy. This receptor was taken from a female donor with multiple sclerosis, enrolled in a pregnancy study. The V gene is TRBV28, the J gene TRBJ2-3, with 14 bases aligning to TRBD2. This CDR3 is CASSLYGTSGSDTQYF. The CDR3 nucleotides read TGTGCCAGCAGTTTATACGGGACTAGCGGGAGTGATACGCAGTATTTT.